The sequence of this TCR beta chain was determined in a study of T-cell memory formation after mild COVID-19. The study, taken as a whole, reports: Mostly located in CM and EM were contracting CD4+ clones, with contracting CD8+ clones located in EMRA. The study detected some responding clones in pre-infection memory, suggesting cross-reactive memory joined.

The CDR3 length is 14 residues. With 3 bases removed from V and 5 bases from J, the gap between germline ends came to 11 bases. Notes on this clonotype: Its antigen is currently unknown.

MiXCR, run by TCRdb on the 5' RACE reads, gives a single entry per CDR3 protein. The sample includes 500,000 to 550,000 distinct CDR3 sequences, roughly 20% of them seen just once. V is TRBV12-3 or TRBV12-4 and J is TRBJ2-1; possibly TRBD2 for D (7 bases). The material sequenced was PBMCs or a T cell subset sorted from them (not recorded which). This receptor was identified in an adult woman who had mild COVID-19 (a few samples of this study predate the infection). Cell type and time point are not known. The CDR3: CASSFREGDNEQFF. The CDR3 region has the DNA TGTGCCAGCAGTTTTAGGGAGGGGGACAATGAGCAGTTCTTC.